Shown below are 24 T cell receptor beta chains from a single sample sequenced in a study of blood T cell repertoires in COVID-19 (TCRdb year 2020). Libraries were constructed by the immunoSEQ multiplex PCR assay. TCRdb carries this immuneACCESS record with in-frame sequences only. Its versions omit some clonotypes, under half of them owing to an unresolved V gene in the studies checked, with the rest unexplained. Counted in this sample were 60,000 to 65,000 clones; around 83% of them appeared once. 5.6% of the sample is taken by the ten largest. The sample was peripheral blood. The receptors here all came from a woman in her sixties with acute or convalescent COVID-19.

As DNA, the CDR3 is TGTGCCAGCAGCCGGGCAGCTCCCACTGAAGCTTTCTTT. This sequence encodes CASSRAAPTEAFF. This rearrangement joins TRBV14 to TRBJ1-1, with no clear D. The CDR3 length is 13 residues. Germline V CDR1 and CDR2: SGHDN, FVKESK. Trimming stripped 4 bases from V and 4 bases from J, with 10 bases between. Combining the CDR3 with reference TRBV14 and TRBJ1-1 gives the whole variable domain EAGVTQFPSHSVIEKGQTVTLRCDPISGHDNLYWYRRVMGKEIKFLLHFVKESKQDESGMPNNRFLAERTGGTYSTLKVQPAELEDSGVYFCASSRAAPTEAFFGQGTRLTVV.

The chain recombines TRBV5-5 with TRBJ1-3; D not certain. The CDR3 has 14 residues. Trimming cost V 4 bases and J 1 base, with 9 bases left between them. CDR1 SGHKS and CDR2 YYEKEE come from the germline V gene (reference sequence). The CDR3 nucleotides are TGTGCCAGCAGCCGACCGGGATCTGGAAACACCATATATTTT. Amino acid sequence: CASSRPGSGNTIYF.

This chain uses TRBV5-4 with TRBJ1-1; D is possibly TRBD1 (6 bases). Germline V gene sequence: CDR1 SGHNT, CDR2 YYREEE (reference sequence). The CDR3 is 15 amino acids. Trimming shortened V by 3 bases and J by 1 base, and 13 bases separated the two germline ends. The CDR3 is CASSSSTGWNTEAFF. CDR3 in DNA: TGTGCCAGCAGCTCCTCAACAGGGTGGAACACTGAAGCTTTCTTT.

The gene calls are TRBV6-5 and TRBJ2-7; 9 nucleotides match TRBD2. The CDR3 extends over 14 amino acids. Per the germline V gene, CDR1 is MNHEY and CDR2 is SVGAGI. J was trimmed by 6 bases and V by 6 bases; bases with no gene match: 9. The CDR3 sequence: CASSAGGPRSEQYF. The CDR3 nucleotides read TGTGCCAGCAGCGCGGGGGGGCCGAGGAGCGAGCAGTACTTC.

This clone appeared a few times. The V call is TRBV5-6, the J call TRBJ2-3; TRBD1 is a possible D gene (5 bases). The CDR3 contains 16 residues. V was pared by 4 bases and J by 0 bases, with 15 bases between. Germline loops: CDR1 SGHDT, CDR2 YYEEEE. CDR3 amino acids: CASSGVGLESTDTQYF. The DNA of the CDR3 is TGTGCCAGCAGCGGTGTGGGGCTGGAGAGCACAGATACGCAGTATTTT.

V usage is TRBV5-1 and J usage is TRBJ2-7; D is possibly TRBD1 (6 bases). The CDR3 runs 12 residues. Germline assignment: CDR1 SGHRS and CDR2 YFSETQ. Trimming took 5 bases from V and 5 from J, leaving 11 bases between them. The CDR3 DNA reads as TGCGCCAGCAGGAGGACAGCCGACGAGCAGTACTTC. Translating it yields CASRRTADEQYF.

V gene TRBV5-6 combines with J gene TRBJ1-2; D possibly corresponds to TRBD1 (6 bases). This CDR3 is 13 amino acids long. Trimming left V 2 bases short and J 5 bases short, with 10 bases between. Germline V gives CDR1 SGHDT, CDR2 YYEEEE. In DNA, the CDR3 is TGTGCCAGCAGCTTTGGACAGTTTTATGGCTACACCTTC. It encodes CASSFGQFYGYTF.

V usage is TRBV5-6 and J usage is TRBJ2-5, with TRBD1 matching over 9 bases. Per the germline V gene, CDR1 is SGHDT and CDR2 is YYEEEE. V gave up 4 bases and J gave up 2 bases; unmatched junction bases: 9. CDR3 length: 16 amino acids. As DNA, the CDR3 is TGTGCCAGCAGCATGGTGGGACAGGGTGCGCAAGAGACCCAGTACTTC. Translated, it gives CASSMVGQGAQETQYF.

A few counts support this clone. CDR3 residues: CASSLGLYYEQYF. DNA for the CDR3: TGTGCCAGCAGCTTGGGGCTGTACTACGAGCAGTACTTC. The rearrangement uses TRBV5-5 and TRBJ2-7; no reliable D call. The CDR3 is 13 residues long. Germline V gene data show CDR1 as SGHKS and CDR2 as YYEKEE (reference sequence). With 0 bases removed from V and 3 bases from J, the gap between germline ends came to 7 bases.

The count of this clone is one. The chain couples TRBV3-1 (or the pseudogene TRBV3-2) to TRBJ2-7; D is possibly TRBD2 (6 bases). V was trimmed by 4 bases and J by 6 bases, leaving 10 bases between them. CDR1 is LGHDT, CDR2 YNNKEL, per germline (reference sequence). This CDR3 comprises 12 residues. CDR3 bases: TGTGCCAGCAGCCTTAGGGGAGGCGAGCAGTACTTC. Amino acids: CASSLRGGEQYF.

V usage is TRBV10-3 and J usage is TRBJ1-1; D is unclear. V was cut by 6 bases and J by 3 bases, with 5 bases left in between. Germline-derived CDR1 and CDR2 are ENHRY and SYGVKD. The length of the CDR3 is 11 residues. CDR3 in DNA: TGTGCCATCAGAAGAGACACTGAAGCTTTCTTT. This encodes CAIRRDTEAFF.

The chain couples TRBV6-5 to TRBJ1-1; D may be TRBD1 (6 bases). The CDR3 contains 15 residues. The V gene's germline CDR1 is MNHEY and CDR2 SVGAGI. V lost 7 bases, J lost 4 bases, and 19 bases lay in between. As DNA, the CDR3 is TGTGCCAGCAACCTGGCGCTACAGGGCGGCACTGAAGCTTTCTTT. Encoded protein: CASNLALQGGTEAFF.

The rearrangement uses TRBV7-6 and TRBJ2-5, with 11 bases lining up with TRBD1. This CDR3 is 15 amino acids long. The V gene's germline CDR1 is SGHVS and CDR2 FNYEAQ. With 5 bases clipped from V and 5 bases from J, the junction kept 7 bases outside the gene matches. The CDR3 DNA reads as TGTGCCAGCAGCACCGGACAGGGGGCGCGGGAGACCCAGTACTTC. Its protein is CASSTGQGARETQYF.

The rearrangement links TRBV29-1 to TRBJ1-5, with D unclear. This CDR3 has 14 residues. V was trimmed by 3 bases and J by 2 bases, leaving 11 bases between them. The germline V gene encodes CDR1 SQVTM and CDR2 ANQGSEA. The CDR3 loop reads CSVDEGAGNQPQHF. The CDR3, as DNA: TGCAGCGTTGATGAGGGCGCGGGCAATCAGCCCCAGCATTTT.

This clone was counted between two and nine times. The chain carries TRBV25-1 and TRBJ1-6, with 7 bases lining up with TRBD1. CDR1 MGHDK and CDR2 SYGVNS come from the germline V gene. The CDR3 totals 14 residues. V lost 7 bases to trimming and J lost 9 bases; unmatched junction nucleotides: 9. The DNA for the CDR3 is TGTGCCAGCAATCAGAGGGGGCAGGGTTCACCCCTCCACTTT. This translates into CASNQRGQGSPLHF.

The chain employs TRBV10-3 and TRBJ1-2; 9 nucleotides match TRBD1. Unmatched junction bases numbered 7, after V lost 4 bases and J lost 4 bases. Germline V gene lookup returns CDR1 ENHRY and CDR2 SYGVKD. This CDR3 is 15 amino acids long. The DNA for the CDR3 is TGTGCCATCAGTGTGGGGCCGGGACAGGGCTATGGCTACACCTTC. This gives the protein CAISVGPGQGYGYTF.

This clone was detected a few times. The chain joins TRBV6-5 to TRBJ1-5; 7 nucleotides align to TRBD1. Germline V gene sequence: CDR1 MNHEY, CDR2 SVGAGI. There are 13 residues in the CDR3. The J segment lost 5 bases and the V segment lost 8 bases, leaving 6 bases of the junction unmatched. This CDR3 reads CASGSRGDQPQHF. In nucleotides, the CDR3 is TGTGCCAGCGGAAGCAGGGGGGATCAGCCCCAGCATTTT.

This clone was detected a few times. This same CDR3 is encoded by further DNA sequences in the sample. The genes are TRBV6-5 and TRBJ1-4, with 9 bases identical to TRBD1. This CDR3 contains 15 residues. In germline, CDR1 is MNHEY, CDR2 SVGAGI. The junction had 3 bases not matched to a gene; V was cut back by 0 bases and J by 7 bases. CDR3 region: CASSYSGQGGEKLFF. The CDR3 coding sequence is TGTGCCAGCAGTTACTCGGGACAGGGAGGTGAAAAACTGTTTTTT.

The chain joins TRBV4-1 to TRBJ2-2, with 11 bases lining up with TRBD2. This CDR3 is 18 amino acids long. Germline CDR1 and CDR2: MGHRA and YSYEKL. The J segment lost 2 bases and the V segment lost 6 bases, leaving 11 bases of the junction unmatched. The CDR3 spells CASSPVWTSGPNTGELFF. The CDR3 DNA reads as TGCGCCAGCAGTCCTGTCTGGACTAGCGGGCCAAACACCGGGGAGCTGTTTTTT.

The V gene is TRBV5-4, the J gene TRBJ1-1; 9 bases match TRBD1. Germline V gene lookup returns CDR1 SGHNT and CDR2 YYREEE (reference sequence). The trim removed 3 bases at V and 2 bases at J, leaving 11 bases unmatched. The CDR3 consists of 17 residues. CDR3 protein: CASSSAPDRGGNTEAFF. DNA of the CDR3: TGTGCCAGCAGCTCAGCACCGGACAGGGGCGGTAACACTGAAGCTTTCTTT.

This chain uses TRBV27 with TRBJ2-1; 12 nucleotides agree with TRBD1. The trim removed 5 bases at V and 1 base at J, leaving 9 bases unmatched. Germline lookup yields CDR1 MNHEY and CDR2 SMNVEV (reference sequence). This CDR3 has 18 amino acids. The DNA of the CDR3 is TGTGCCAGCAGTCCCCCGGGACAGGGGGCAAGATCCTACAATGAGCAGTTCTTC. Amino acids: CASSPPGQGARSYNEQFF.

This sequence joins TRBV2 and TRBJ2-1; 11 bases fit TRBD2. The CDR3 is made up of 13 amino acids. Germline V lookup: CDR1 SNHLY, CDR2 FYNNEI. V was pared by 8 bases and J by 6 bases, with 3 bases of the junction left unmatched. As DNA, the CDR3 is TGTGCCAGCGGTCTAGCGGGGGGCAATGAGCAGTTCTTC. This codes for CASGLAGGNEQFF.

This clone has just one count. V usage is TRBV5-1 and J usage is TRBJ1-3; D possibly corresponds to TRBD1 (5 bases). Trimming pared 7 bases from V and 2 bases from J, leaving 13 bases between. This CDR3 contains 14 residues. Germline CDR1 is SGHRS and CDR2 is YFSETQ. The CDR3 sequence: CASATGEPGNTIYF. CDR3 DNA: TGCGCCAGCGCCACGGGGGAACCTGGAAACACCATATATTTT.

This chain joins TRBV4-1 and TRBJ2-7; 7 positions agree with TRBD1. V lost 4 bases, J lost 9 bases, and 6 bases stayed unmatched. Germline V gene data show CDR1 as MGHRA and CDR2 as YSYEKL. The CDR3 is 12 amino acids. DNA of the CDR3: TGCGCCAGCAGCCCCGGGACAGCCAGGCAGTACTTC. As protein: CASSPGTARQYF.